Below, one TCR beta chain is given with its context. Its cognate antigen is unknown. Given a much more abundant clone one base away, this may be a read error. As for time point: sample taken at primary tumor resection. The authors sequenced whole RNA from tumor, nontumor lung or frozen PBMC without sorting. This sample stems from a study of spatial heterogeneity in lung cancer. Study summary: Detected beta-chain sequences consistently exceeded alpha-chain sequences. Broader study findings: At tumor resection, ubiquitous expanded TCRs were detected in blood more often than later.

TCRdb recomputed calls from the 5' RACE reads with MiXCR, one row per CDR3 protein. In the table there are a few thousand distinct CDR3 sequences, roughly 29% of which are singletons. The CDR3 length is 16 residues. The germline V gene encodes CDR1 SQVTM and CDR2 ANQGSEA. Germline trimming cut 1 base from V and 0 bases from J; bases unmatched to any gene: 6. The sequence derives from a male donor with early-stage non-small cell lung cancer. The sequencing used PBMCs, collected at surgery. This rearrangement joins TRBV29-1 to TRBJ2-3, with 8 bases aligning to TRBD2. The CDR3 DNA reads as TGCAGCGTTGAAGCGATCGGACTAGCAAGCACAGATACGCAGTATTTT. Translating gives CSVEAIGLASTDTQYF.